This TCR beta chain appears in the sequencing data of a study of T cell repertoires in cytomegalovirus infection. Study overall: Shared public TCR beta signatures pointed to both CMV infection and a matching HLA type. Notes on the study in general: Public TCR beta family frequency separated CMV-and-HLA carriers, including in an independent cohort. Clonotype analysis showed dominance of the ex vivo response by HLA-C-restricted CMV-specific TCR beta clonotypes.

In TCRdb, the reads were re-called with MiXCR into one record per CDR3 protein. The data show 300,000 to 400,000 distinct CDR3 sequences, 8% to 9.5% seen once. This CDR3 is built from 14 residues. The germline V gene has CDR1 SGHTA and CDR2 FQGTGA. Between the trimmed V and J ends, which lost 0 bases and 4 bases, there was a span of 6 bases. This clonotype has a count of ten or more. What it binds is unknown. J is TRBJ1-4 and V is TRBV7-3; D not resolved. The source of this sequence is a human donor in good health (CMV status not recorded). Some clones in this sample may be carry-over from other donors' samples. Input material: PBMCs. In DNA, the CDR3 is TGTGCCAGCAGCTTAACCGGGCGTAATGAAAAACTGTTTTTT. Translating gives CASSLTGRNEKLFF.